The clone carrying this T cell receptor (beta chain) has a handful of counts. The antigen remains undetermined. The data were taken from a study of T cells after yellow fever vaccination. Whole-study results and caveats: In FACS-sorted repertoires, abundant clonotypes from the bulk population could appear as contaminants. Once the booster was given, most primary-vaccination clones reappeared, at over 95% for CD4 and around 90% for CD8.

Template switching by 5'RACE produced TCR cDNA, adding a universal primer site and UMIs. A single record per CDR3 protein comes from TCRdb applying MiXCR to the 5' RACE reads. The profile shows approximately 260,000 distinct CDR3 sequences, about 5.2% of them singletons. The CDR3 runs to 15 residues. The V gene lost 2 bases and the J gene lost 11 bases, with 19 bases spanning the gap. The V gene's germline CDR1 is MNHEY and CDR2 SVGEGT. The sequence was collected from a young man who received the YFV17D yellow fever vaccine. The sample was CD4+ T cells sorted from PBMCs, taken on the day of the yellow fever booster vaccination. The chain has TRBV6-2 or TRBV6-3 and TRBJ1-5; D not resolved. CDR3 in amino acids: CASSYQGSPSPAQHF. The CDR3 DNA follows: TGTGCCAGCAGTTACCAAGGGAGTCCGAGCCCGGCCCAGCATTTT.